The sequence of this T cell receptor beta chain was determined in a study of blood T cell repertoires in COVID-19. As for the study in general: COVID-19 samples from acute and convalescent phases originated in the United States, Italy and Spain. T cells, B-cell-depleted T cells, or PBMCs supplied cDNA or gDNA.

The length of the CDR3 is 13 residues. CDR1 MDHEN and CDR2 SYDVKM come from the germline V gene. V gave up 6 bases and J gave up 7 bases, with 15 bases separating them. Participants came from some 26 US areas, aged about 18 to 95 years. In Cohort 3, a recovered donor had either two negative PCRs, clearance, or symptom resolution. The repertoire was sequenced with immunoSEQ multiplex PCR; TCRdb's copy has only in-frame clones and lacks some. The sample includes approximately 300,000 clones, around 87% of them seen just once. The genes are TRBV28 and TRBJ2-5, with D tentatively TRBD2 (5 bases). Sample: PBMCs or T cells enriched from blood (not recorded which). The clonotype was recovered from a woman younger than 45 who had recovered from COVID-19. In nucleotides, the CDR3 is TGTGCCAGCAGGGCATCAGCGGCAGGGACCCAGTACTTC. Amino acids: CASRASAAGTQYF.